This T cell receptor beta chain stems from a study of blood T cells in healthy people across ages. Germline CDR1 is DFQATT and CDR2 is SNEGSKA (reference sequence). The CDR3 is 14 residues long. Trimming removed 4 bases at V and 1 base at J, with 13 bases between. At least 5 micrograms of total RNA were extracted per sample. Study-wide points: Age showed a roughly linear inverse relationship with TCR beta diversity per million T cells. Those diversity estimates obtained from one million T cells were thought to be underestimates.

About this clonotype: Its antigen is as yet unknown.

Through a sample-barcoded 5' primer and a J-beta primer mix, a second PCR was run for about 7 to 12 cycles. TCRdb called the 5' RACE reads again in MiXCR, with one record for every CDR3 protein. This table has around 990,000 distinct CDR3 sequences, about two fifths appearing once. This chain links TRBV20-1 with TRBJ2-5; a possible D gene is TRBD1 (5 bases). This TCR derives from a man aged 18 to 30 in good health. The sequencing input was blood. The CDR3 protein is CSAKLSQGQETQYF. The DNA of the CDR3 is TGCAGTGCTAAACTATCCCAGGGCCAAGAGACCCAGTACTTC.